This T cell receptor (beta chain) was retrieved from a study of blood T cells in healthy people across ages. The use of a sample-barcoded 5' primer and a J-beta primer mix characterized a second PCR of about 6 to 12 cycles. One entry per CDR3 protein results from TCRdb running MiXCR on the 5' RACE reads. The repertoire consists of 1.5 million to 2 million distinct CDR3 sequences, with about 32% occurring once and the leading ten covering 10% to 12%. The TCR sequence derives from a woman aged 30 to 39 in good health. Source material: blood.

As DNA, the CDR3 is TGTGCCAGCAGTTTGGGAGGGACCAAACTCCAAGAGACCCAGTACTTC. The encoded protein is CASSLGGTKLQETQYF. The chain couples TRBV28 to TRBJ2-5; 7 bases agree with TRBD2. This CDR3 comprises 16 residues. Germline V CDR1 and CDR2: MDHEN, SYDVKM. The V segment lost 3 bases and the J segment 1 base; nucleotides outside the gene matches: 8.